The 17 T cell receptor beta chains given below trace back to one sample, sequenced in a study of T cell clonotyping in hematopoietic cell transplantation. Sequenced by immunoSEQ multiplex PCR; TCRdb stores in-frame clones only, minus some. This sample has approximately 46,000 clones; under 90% occur once, and the top ten carry roughly 6%. Time point defined: recipient sample about 28 days before transplant, after cytoreduction. The material was peripheral blood mononuclear cells, obtained before stem cell transplant. Receptors were obtained from a man aged 55-75 years with biphenotypic leukemia. Some clones in this sample may be carry-over from other donors' samples.

J is TRBJ2-7 and V is TRBV27; D gene ambiguous. Germline V gene data show CDR1 as MNHEY and CDR2 as SMNVEV (reference sequence). CDR3 length equals 15 residues. The ends were cut back, 5 bases at V and 7 bases at J, with 21 bases in the middle. CDR3 DNA: TGTGCCAGCAGTCGAAGCTCCGGGCCACCTAGTGAGCAGTACTTC. Residues: CASSRSSGPPSEQYF.

The chain links TRBV7-2 to TRBJ2-7; 8 bases are shared with TRBD2. The germline gives CDR1 SGHTA, CDR2 FQGNSA. The J segment lost 4 bases and the V segment lost 1 base, leaving 9 bases of the junction unmatched. The CDR3 is 16 amino acids. The CDR3 loop reads CASSLGTVREGYEQYF. The CDR3 DNA reads as TGTGCCAGCAGCTTAGGCACAGTCCGGGAGGGTTACGAGCAGTACTTC.

The V and J genes are TRBV10-3 and TRBJ1-1; 7 positions match TRBD1. Germline V gene data show CDR1 as ENHRY and CDR2 as SYGVKD. V trimming: 2 bases; J trimming: 1 base; junction bases outside the gene matches: 7. CDR3 length: 16 amino acids. CDR3 in amino acids: CAISENRGSGNTEAFF. The CDR3 bases are TGTGCCATCAGTGAGAACAGGGGCAGCGGGAACACTGAAGCTTTCTTT.

CDR3 region: CASSLKAGTGYQPQHF. CDR3 nucleotides: TGTGCCAGCAGCTTAAAGGCCGGGACGGGGTATCAGCCCCAGCATTTT. This chain connects TRBV7-2 to TRBJ1-5; TRBD1 is a possible D gene (5 bases). The CDR3 contains 16 residues. Germline values: CDR1 SGHTA, CDR2 FQGNSA. V was shortened by 2 bases and J by 5 bases, with 16 bases between the two germline ends.

This CDR3 is CASSTPGGATQYF. DNA of the CDR3: TGTGCCAGCAGTACCCCGGGTGGGGCGACCCAGTACTTC. The gene calls are TRBV6-5 and TRBJ2-5; possible D gene TRBD1, 5 bases. The CDR3 has 13 amino acids. Trimming shortened V by 5 bases and J by 7 bases, and 14 bases separated the two germline ends. Germline V gene data show CDR1 as MNHEY and CDR2 as SVGAGI.

This sequence joins TRBV7-2 and TRBJ2-1; the D is unclear. Trimming shortened V by 3 bases and J by 6 bases, and 18 bases separated the two germline ends. The CDR3 sequence is 16 residues long. Germline lookup yields CDR1 SGHTA and CDR2 FQGNSA. The CDR3 nucleotides are TGTGCCAGCAGCTTGAGTGCTAGTTTCATATCCAATGAGCAGTTCTTC. Protein sequence: CASSLSASFISNEQFF. The variable domain in full, with the rest retrieved from reference TRBV7-2 and TRBJ2-1, is GAGVSQSPSNKVTEKGKDVELRCDPISGHTALYWYRQSLGQGLEFLIYFQGNSAPDKSGLPSDRFSAERTGGSVSTLTIQRTQQEDSAVYLCASSLSASFISNEQFFGPGTRLTVL.

The J gene is TRBJ1-5, the V gene TRBV30; D possibly corresponds to TRBD1 (6 bases). Per germline, CDR1 GTSNPN and CDR2 SVGIG (reference sequence). This CDR3 has 16 amino acids. The V end was cut by 3 bases, the J end by 4 bases, with 19 bases between. CDR3 sequence (DNA): TGTGCCTGGAGCGAGATACGCAGGGGCTATAATCAGCCCCAGCATTTT. This gives the protein CAWSEIRRGYNQPQHF.

The chain is built from TRBV6-5 and TRBJ2-4; 8 bases align to TRBD1. The CDR3 covers 14 residues. CDR1 and CDR2 (germline): MNHEY, SVGAGI. The trim removed 6 bases at V and 6 bases at J, leaving 7 bases unmatched. CDR3 DNA: TGTGCCAGCAGGGTGGACAGGGTTGGAAACATTCAGTACTTC. Translated, it gives CASRVDRVGNIQYF.

On this clone: One end of the junction fails to match germline, which may point to a read error. DNA of the CDR3: TGTGCCAGTAGTATTGGGGGTCACTTC. It encodes CASSIGGHF. The chain couples TRBV19 to TRBJ2-5; D tentatively fits TRBD1 or TRBD2 (5 bases each). Germline V gives CDR1 LNHDA, CDR2 SQIVND (reference sequence). This CDR3 has 9 amino acids. The entire variable domain, with the rest obtained from reference TRBV19 and TRBJ2-5, is as follows: DGGITQSPKYLFRKEGQNVTLSCEQNLNHDAMYWYRQDPGQGLRLIYYSQIVNDFQKGDIAEGYSVSREKKESFPLTVTSAQKNPTAFYLCASSIGGHFGPGTRLLVL.

The chain uses TRBV30 and TRBJ2-7; 11 bases agree with TRBD1. Germline V gene sequence: CDR1 GTSNPN, CDR2 SVGIG (reference sequence). CDR3 length: 13 amino acids. V lost 3 bases and J lost 8; bases outside the gene matches: 6. CDR3 nucleotide sequence: TGTGCCTGGAGATCGGGACAGGGGGATCAGCAGTACTTC. It specifies CAWRSGQGDQQYF.

The table lists this clone with a few counts. V is TRBV6-6 and J is TRBJ1-5; D unclear. CDR1 is MNHNY and CDR2 is SVGAGI in the germline V gene (reference sequence). Trimming shortened V by 2 bases and J by 9 bases, and 11 bases separated the two germline ends. This CDR3 spans 13 amino acids. The CDR3 protein is CASSYTSWAPQHF. The CDR3 nucleotides are TGTGCCAGCAGTTACACCTCGTGGGCGCCCCAGCATTTT.

The CDR3 loop reads CAWSVGRNEQYF. The CDR3 nucleotides are TGTGCCTGGAGTGTGGGTAGGAACGAGCAGTACTTC. This chain uses TRBV30 with TRBJ2-7; D is unresolved. Deletions cut 0 bases from V and 5 bases from J, with 8 bases between. From germline, CDR1 is GTSNPN and CDR2 SVGIG (reference sequence). The CDR3 loop spans 12 amino acids.

This chain joins TRBV7-2 and TRBJ2-5; D assignment may be TRBD1 or TRBD2 (5 bases each). Between the trimmed V and J ends, which lost 1 base and 4 bases, there was a span of 16 bases. The CDR3 runs 16 residues. Germline assignment: CDR1 SGHTA and CDR2 FQGNSA. CDR3 protein: CASSLVWGWGLETQYF. As DNA, the CDR3 is TGTGCCAGCAGCTTAGTCTGGGGGTGGGGGTTAGAGACCCAGTACTTC.

This chain connects TRBV5-1 to TRBJ2-1, with D unresolved. The CDR3 length is 14 residues. Germline assignment: CDR1 SGHRS and CDR2 YFSETQ. V lost 4 bases, J lost 4 bases, and 12 bases lay in between. The CDR3 reads CASSPVGGYNEQFF. The CDR3 coding sequence is TGCGCCAGCAGCCCGGTGGGTGGATACAATGAGCAGTTCTTC.

This chain uses TRBV19 with TRBJ1-5, with no clear D. Trimming removed 5 bases from V and 6 bases from J, with 11 bases in between. Per germline, CDR1 LNHDA and CDR2 SQIVND (reference sequence). This CDR3 has 13 residues. Here the CDR3 DNA reads TGTGCCAGTAGTCTGTCTAATGGTCAGCCCCAGCATTTT. Amino acid sequence: CASSLSNGQPQHF.

This clone was recorded a few times. V is TRBV7-2 and J is TRBJ2-7; 9 nucleotides line up with TRBD2. V was clipped by 1 base and J by 5 bases; unmatched bases: 6. The CDR3 extends over 15 amino acids. Germline lookup yields CDR1 SGHTA and CDR2 FQGNSA. The CDR3 loop is CASSLDETSGDEQYF. The CDR3 nucleotides are TGTGCCAGCAGCTTAGATGAGACTAGCGGCGACGAGCAGTACTTC.

The chain is built from TRBV7-2 and TRBJ1-3; D perhaps matches TRBD1 (5 bases). Per the germline V gene, CDR1 is SGHTA and CDR2 is FQGNSA. Trimming took 3 bases from V and 1 from J, leaving 10 bases between them. This CDR3 contains 15 residues. CDR3: CASSLVRESGNTIYF. Here the CDR3 DNA reads TGTGCCAGCAGCTTGGTCAGGGAATCTGGAAACACCATATATTTT.